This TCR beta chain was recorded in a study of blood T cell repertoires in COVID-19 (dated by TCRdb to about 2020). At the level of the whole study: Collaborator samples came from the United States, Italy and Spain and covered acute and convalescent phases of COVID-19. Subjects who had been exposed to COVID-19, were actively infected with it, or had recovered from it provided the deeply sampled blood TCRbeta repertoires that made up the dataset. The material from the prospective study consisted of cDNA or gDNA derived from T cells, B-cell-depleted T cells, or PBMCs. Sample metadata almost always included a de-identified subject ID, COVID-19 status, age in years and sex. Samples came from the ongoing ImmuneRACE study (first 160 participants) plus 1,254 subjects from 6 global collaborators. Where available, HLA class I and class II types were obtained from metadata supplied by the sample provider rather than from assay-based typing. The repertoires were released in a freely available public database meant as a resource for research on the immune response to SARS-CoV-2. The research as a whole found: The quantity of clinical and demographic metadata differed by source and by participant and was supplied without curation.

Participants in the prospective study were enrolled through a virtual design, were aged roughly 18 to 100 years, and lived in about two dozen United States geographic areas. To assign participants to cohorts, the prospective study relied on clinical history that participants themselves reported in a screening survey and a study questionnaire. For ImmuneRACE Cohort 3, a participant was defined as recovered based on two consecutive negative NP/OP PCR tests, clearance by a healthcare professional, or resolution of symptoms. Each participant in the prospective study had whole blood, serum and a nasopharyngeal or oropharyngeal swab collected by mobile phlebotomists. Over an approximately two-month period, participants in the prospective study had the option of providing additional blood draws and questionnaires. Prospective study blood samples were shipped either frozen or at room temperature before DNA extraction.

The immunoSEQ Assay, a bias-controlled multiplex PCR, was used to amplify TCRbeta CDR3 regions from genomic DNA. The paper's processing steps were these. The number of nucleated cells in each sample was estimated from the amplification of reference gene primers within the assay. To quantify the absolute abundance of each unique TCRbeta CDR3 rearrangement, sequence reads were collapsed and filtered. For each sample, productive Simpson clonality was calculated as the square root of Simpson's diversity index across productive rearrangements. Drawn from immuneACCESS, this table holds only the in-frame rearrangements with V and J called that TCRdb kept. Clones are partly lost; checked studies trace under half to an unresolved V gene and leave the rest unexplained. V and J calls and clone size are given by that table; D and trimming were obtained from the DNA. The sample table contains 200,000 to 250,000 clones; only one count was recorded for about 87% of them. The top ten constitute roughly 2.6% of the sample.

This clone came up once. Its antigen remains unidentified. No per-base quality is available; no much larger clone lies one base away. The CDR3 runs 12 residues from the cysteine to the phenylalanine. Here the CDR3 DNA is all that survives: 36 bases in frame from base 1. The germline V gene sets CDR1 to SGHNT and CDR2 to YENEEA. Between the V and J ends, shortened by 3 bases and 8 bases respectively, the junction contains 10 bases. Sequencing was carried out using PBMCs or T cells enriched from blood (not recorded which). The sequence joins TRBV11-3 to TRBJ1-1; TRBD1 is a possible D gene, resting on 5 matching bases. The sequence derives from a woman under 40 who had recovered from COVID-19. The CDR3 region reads CASSFFGGEAFF. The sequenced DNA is TGTGCCAGCAGCTTCTTCGGGGGAGAAGCTTTCTTT.